The 9 T cell receptor beta chains in this list originate from one sample, sequenced in a study of blood T cell repertoires in COVID-19. Clones were read by immunoSEQ multiplex PCR, and TCRdb kept only the in-frame ones, dropping some. The profile covers about 80,000 clones, with over 70% appearing a single time and 15% to 20% taken by the ten largest. The material sequenced was peripheral blood. These receptors were collected from a human donor in a cohort sampled during active COVID-19.

V usage is TRBV5-5 and J usage is TRBJ2-1; 10 bases map to TRBD2. The V gene end was trimmed by 6 bases and the J gene end by 9 bases; junction bases not matched to a gene: 12. The CDR3 is made up of 15 amino acids. Germline V gene lookup returns CDR1 SGHKS and CDR2 YYEKEE (reference sequence). In DNA form, the CDR3 reads TGTGCCAGCACCATTGCTAGCGGGGGAAATCTTGAGCAGTTCTTC. This translates into CASTIASGGNLEQFF. The variable domain in full, completed from reference TRBV5-5 and TRBJ2-1, reads DAGVTQSPTHLIKTRGQQVTLRCSPISGHKSVSWYQQVLGQGPQFIFQYYEKEERGRGNFPDRFSARQFPNYSSELNVNALLLGDSALYLCASTIASGGNLEQFFGPGTRLTVL.

This clone was seen just once. The V call is TRBV28, the J call TRBJ1-3, with no clear D. The CDR3 covers 10 residues. Germline V lookup: CDR1 MDHEN, CDR2 SYDVKM. V lost 8 bases and J 7 bases, leaving 6 bases between the germline ends. Here the CDR3 reads CASSGNTIYF. The CDR3 nucleotides are TGTGCCAGCTCGGGGAACACCATATATTTT.

This clone has more than one count but fewer than ten. The genes are TRBV30 and TRBJ1-5, with a weak D call TRBD1 (6 bases). CDR1 GTSNPN and CDR2 SVGIG come from the germline V gene (reference sequence). Trimming cost V 1 base and J 4 bases, with 11 bases left between them. The CDR3 sequence is 14 residues long. The chain's CDR3 is CAWSGGQINQPQHF. Here the CDR3 DNA reads TGTGCCTGGAGTGGAGGACAGATTAATCAGCCCCAGCATTTT. Based on the CDR3 plus reference TRBV30 and TRBJ1-5, the full variable domain is SQTIHQWPATLVQPVGSPLSLECTVEGTSNPNLYWYRQAAGRGLQLLFYSVGIGQISSEVPQNLSASRPQDRQFILSSKKLLLSDSGFYLCAWSGGQINQPQHFGDGTRLSIL.

V is TRBV24-1 and J is TRBJ2-1; 7 bases line up with TRBD2. Germline V gene data show CDR1 as KGHDR and CDR2 as SFDVKD. Losses at the gene ends were 2 bases for V and 6 bases for J; bases not matched to a gene: 6. This CDR3 is built from 15 residues. CDR3 nucleotide sequence: TGTGCCACCAGTGATTGGGAGGGGTCCGGCAATGAGCAGTTCTTC. Its protein product is CATSDWEGSGNEQFF.

The rearrangement joins TRBV5-5 to TRBJ1-5; no reliable D call. The CDR3 length is 15 residues. Germline V gives CDR1 SGHKS, CDR2 YYEKEE (reference sequence). V was cut by 0 bases and J by 6 bases, with 13 bases left in between. The CDR3 coding sequence is TGTGCCAGCAGCTTGGACATCTTAGCATCTCAGCCCCAGCATTTT. Amino acids: CASSLDILASQPQHF.

The CDR3 is CASSILLAYEQYF. The DNA of the CDR3 is TGTGCCAGTAGTATTCTACTCGCCTACGAGCAGTACTTC. J is TRBJ2-7 and V is TRBV19, with D hard to call. The length of the CDR3 is 13 residues. Germline CDR1 and CDR2: LNHDA and SQIVND (reference sequence). Trimming pared 3 bases from V and 2 bases from J, leaving 8 bases between. The whole variable domain, remainder taken from reference TRBV19 and TRBJ2-7, is DGGITQSPKYLFRKEGQNVTLSCEQNLNHDAMYWYRQDPGQGLRLIYYSQIVNDFQKGDIAEGYSVSREKKESFPLTVTSAQKNPTAFYLCASSILLAYEQYFGPGTRLTVT.

The chain is built from TRBV7-2 and TRBJ2-5, with D possibly matching TRBD2 (5 bases). Germline CDR1 SGHTA, CDR2 FQGNSA. V lost 4 bases to trimming and J lost 1 base, with 16 bases between them. The CDR3 sequence is 16 residues long. CDR3 sequence reads: CASSSPPRTLQETQYF. The CDR3 DNA reads as TGTGCCAGCAGCTCGCCCCCAAGGACTCTCCAAGAGACCCAGTACTTC.

The chain uses TRBV29-1 and TRBJ2-7; TRBD1 matches 8 bases. Germline assignment: CDR1 SQVTM and CDR2 ANQGSEA. Trimming at V came to 1 base and at J to 2 bases, leaving 4 bases not matched to a gene. The CDR3 length is 14 residues. CDR3 nucleotide sequence: TGCAGCGTTGAAGGTCTACAGGGGGCCTACGAGCAGTACTTC. Encoded protein: CSVEGLQGAYEQYF.

The genes are TRBV12-3 or TRBV12-4 and TRBJ1-5, with D uncertain. The V and J ends lost 1 base and 7 bases respectively, with 8 bases between them. CDR3 length equals 13 residues. The CDR3 nucleotides read TGTGCCAGCAGTTTAGAAGGGAGCCAGCCCCAGCATTTT. Translation gives CASSLEGSQPQHF.